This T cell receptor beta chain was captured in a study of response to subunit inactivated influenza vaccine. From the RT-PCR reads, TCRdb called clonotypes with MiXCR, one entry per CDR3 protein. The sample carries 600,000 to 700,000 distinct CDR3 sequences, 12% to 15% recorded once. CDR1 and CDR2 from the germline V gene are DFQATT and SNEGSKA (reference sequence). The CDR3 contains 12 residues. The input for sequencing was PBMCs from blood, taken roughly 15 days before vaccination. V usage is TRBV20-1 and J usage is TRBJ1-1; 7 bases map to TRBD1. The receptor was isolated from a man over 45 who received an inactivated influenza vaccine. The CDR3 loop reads CRVDRVRTEAFF. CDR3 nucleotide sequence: TGCAGGGTTGACAGGGTACGTACTGAAGCTTTCTTT.